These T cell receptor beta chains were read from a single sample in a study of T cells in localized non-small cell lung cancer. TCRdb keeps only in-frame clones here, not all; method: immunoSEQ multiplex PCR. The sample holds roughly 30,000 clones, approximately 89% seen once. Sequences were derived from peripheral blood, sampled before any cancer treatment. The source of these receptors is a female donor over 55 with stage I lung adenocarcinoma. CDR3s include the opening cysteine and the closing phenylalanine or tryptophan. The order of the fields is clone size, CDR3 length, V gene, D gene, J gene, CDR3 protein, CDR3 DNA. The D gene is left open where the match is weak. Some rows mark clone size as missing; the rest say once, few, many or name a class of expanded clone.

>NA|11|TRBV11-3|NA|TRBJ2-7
CASSAGLDQYF
TGTGCCAGCAGTGCAGGGTTGGATCAGTACTTC
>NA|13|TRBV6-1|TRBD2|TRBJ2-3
CASMTSGADTQYF
TGTGCCAGCATGACTAGCGGTGCAGATACGCAGTATTTT
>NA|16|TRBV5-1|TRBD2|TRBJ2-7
CASSLLPTSGGGEQYF
TGCGCCAGCAGCTTACTACCTACTAGCGGAGGGGGAGAGCAGTACTTC
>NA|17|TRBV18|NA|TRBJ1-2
CASSPQNLDVGPLGYTF
TGTGCCAGCTCACCACAGAACCTCGACGTGGGTCCCCTTGGCTACACCTTC
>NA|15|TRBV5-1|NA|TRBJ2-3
CASSLAIPGTDTQYF
TGCGCCAGCAGCTTGGCCATCCCAGGGACAGATACGCAGTATTTT
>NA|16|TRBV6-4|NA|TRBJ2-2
CASSDSFTRNTGELFF
TGTGCCAGCAGTGACTCGTTCACCCGGAATACCGGGGAGCTGTTTTTT
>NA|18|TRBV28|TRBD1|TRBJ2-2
CASSSPPGQGWGTGELFF
TGTGCCAGCAGTTCCCCTCCGGGACAGGGGTGGGGCACCGGGGAGCTGTTTTTT
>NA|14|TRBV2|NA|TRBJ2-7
CASSETSMAYEQYF
TGTGCCAGCAGTGAGACTAGTATGGCCTACGAGCAGTACTTC
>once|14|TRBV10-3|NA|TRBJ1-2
CAISESKGAYGYTF
TGTGCCATCAGTGAGTCGAAGGGAGCGTATGGCTACACCTTC
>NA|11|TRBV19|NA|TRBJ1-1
CALFVGTEAFF
TGTGCACTATTCGTGGGGACTGAAGCTTTCTTT
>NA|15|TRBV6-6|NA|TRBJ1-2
CASSWPGHILSGYTF
TGTGCCAGCAGTTGGCCGGGACACATCCTTTCTGGCTACACCTTC
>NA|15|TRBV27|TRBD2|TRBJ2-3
CASSPGLAGTDTQYF
TGTGCCAGCAGCCCAGGACTAGCGGGCACAGATACGCAGTATTTT
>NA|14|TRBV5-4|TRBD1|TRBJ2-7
CASSTGTGGSEQYF
TGTGCCAGCAGCACCGGGACAGGGGGATCCGAGCAGTACTTC
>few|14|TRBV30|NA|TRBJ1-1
CAWSTSLPNTEAFF
TGTGCCTGGAGTACCTCCCTCCCGAACACTGAAGCTTTCTTT
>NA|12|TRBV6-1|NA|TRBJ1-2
CASSQATYGYTF
TGTGCCAGCAGCCAGGCCACCTATGGCTACACCTTC
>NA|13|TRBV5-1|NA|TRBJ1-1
CASSLEGNTEAFF
TGCGCCAGCAGCTTGGAGGGGAACACTGAAGCTTTCTTT
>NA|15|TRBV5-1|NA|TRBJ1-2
CASSSTGEINYGYTF
TGCGCCAGCAGCTCGACCGGAGAGATTAACTATGGCTACACCTTC
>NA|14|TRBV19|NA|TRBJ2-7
CASSILQGPYEQYF
TGTGCCAGTAGTATTCTCCAGGGACCCTACGAGCAGTACTTC
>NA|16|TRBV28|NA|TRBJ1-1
CASSSPTHPGDTEAFF
TGTGCCAGCAGTTCCCCGACACACCCTGGGGACACTGAAGCTTTCTTT
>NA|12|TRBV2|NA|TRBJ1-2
CASSELGGGYTF
TGTGCCAGCAGTGAATTGGGGGGAGGCTACACCTTC
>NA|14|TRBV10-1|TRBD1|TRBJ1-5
CASSTGDLRQPQHF
TGCGCCAGCAGCACAGGGGATTTGCGTCAGCCCCAGCATTTT
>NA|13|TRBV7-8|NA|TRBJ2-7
CASSPLVDYEQYF
TGTGCCAGCAGCCCCCTGGTGGATTACGAGCAGTACTTC
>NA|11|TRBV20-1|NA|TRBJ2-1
CSAAQGNEQFF
TGCAGTGCTGCCCAGGGCAATGAGCAGTTCTTC
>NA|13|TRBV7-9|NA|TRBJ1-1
CASSLSENTEAFF
TGTGCCAGCAGCTTGAGTGAGAACACTGAAGCTTTCTTT
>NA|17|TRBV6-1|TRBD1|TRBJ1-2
CASSEGTGRGSNYGYTF
TGTGCCAGCAGTGAAGGGACAGGGAGAGGCTCTAACTATGGCTACACCTTC
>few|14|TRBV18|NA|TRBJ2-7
CASSPPALSYEQYF
TGTGCCAGCTCACCACCCGCCTTATCCTACGAGCAGTACTTC
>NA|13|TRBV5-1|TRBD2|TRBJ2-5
CASSPREVGTQYF
TGCGCCAGCAGCCCCCGGGAGGTAGGGACCCAGTACTTC
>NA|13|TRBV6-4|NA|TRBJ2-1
CASSLAGLGRQFF
TGTGCCAGCAGTCTGGCTGGGCTGGGCCGGCAGTTCTTC
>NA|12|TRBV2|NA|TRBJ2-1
CASSEGWNEQFF
TGTGCCAGCAGTGAAGGGTGGAATGAGCAGTTCTTC
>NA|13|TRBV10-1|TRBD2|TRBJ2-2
CASKAGGAGELFF
TGCGCCAGCAAGGCGGGAGGAGCCGGGGAGCTGTTTTTT
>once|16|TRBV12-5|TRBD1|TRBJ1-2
CASGLVLAGGPTGYTF
TGTGCTAGTGGTTTGGTACTGGCAGGGGGGCCTACTGGCTACACCTTC
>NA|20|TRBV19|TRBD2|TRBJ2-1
CASRDDKAASGSGSYNEQFF
TGTGCCAGTAGGGACGACAAAGCGGCTAGCGGGTCAGGCTCCTACAATGAGCAGTTCTTC
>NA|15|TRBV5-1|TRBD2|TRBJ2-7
CASSSGGTLAYEQYF
TGCGCCAGCAGCTCGGGGGGAACACTCGCCTACGAGCAGTACTTC
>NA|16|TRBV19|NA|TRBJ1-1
CASSPHTGTRGTEAFF
TGTGCCAGTAGTCCCCATACGGGGACAAGGGGCACTGAAGCTTTCTTT
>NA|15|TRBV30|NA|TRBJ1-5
CAWSGGGGSNQPQHF
TGTGCCTGGTCAGGAGGGGGGGGAAGCAATCAGCCCCAGCATTTT
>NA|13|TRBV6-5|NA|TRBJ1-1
CASSYGEDTEAFF
TGTGCCAGCAGTTATGGGGAGGACACTGAAGCTTTCTTT
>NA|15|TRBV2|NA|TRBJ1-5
CASRAGPYSNQPQHF
TGTGCCAGCAGAGCAGGGCCATATAGCAATCAGCCCCAGCATTTT
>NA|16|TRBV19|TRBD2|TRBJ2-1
CASRLSTSGRSNEQFF
TGTGCCAGTAGATTATCGACTAGCGGGAGGTCAAATGAGCAGTTCTTC
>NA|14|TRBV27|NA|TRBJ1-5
CASSLVGGRQPQHF
TGTGCCAGCAGTTTAGTGGGAGGGAGGCAGCCCCAGCATTTT
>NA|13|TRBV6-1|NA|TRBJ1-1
CASSGGTHTEAFF
TGTGCCAGCAGTGGGGGAACTCACACTGAAGCTTTCTTT
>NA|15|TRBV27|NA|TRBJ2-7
CASSPRAPGPYEQYF
TGTGCCAGCAGTCCACGGGCCCCAGGGCCCTACGAGCAGTACTTC
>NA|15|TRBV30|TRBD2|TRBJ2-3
CAWSRGGSSTDTQYF
TGTGCCTGGAGCCGGGGAGGGAGCAGCACAGATACGCAGTATTTT
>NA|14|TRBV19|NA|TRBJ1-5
CASLLGGNNQPQHF
TGTGCCAGCCTCCTAGGGGGTAACAATCAGCCCCAGCATTTT
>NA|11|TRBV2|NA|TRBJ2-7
CASSPEARQYF
TGTGCCAGCAGCCCCGAGGCCCGGCAGTACTTC
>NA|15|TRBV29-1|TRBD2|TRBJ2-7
CSADIWIRGSVEQYF
TGCAGCGCCGACATCTGGATCCGCGGGAGTGTCGAGCAGTACTTC
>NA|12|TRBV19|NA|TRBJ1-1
CASGLQNTEAFF
TGTGCCAGTGGTCTGCAGAACACTGAAGCTTTCTTT
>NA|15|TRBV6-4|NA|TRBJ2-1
CASSIQASSYNEQFF
TGTGCCAGCAGTATTCAGGCGAGCTCCTACAATGAGCAGTTCTTC
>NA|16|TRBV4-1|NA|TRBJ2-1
CASSQNDRSSYNEQFF
TGCGCCAGCAGCCAAAACGACCGAAGCTCCTACAATGAGCAGTTCTTC
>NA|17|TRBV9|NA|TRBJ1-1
CASSPRGGRTGNTEAFF
TGTGCCAGCTCTCCTCGTGGGGGAAGGACGGGGAACACTGAAGCTTTCTTT
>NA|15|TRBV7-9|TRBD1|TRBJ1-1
CASSTGQGARTEAFF
TGTGCCAGCAGCACCGGACAGGGGGCGAGGACTGAAGCTTTCTTT
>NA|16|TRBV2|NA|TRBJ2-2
CASSERSQMRTGELFF
TGTGCCAGCAGTGAAAGAAGTCAGATGCGCACCGGGGAGCTGTTTTTT
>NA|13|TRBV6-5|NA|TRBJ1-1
CASSLGGWTEAFF
TGTGCCAGCAGTTTAGGGGGTTGGACTGAAGCTTTCTTT
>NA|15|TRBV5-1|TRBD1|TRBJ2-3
CASRRTGADTDTQYF
TGCGCCAGCAGGCGGACAGGGGCTGACACAGATACGCAGTATTTT